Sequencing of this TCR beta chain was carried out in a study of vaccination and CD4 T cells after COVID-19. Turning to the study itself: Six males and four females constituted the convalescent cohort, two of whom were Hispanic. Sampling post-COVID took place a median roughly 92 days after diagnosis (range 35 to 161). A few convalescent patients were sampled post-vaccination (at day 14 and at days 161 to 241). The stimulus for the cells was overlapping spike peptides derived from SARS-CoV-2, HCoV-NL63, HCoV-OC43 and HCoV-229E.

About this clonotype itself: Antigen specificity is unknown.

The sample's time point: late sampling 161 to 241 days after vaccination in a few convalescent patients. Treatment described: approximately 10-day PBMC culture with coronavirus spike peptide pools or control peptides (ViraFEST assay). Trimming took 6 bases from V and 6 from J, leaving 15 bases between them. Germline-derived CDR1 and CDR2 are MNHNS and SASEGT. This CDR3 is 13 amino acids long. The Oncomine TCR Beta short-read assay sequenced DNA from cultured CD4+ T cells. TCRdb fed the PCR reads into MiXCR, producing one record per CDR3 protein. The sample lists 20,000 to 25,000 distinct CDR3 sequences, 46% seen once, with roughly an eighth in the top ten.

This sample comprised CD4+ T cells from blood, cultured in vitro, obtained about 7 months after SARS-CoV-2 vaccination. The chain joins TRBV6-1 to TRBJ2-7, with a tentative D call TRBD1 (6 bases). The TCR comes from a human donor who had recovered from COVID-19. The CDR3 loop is CASRHGTLGEQYF. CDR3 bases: TGTGCCAGCAGGCACGGGACACTCGGCGAGCAGTACTTC.